Following are 7 T cell receptor beta chains from one sample sequenced in a study of spatial heterogeneity in lung cancer. The sample's time point: sample taken at primary tumor resection. TCRdb analysed the 5' RACE reads with MiXCR anew, one entry per CDR3 protein. This table has 40,000 to 45,000 distinct CDR3 sequences, roughly 13% appearing once. The material sequenced was PBMCs, taken at surgery. All receptors derive from a male donor with early-stage non-small cell lung cancer.

The gene calls are TRBV6-1 and TRBJ1-5, with D unclear. Trimming took off 3 bases at V and 6 bases at J, with 6 bases between the two ends. The germline V gene encodes CDR1 MNHNS and CDR2 SASEGT. This CDR3 region has 12 residues. The CDR3 spells CASSEPFQPQHF. DNA of the CDR3: TGTGCCAGCAGTGAGCCCTTTCAGCCCCAGCATTTT.

V usage is TRBV2 and J usage is TRBJ2-2; D might be TRBD2 (7 bases). V shed 7 bases and J shed 3 bases, with 15 bases lying between them. The CDR3 is made up of 15 amino acids. The V gene's germline CDR1 is SNHLY and CDR2 FYNNEI. The CDR3 nucleotides read TGTGCCAGCATGAGGCGGGGGCCCCACACCGGGGAGCTGTTTTTT. Its translation is CASMRRGPHTGELFF.

The chain joins TRBV27 to TRBJ2-5; D remains unclear. CDR1 MNHEY and CDR2 SMNVEV come from the germline V gene (reference sequence). With 0 bases removed from V and 1 base from J, the gap between germline ends came to 9 bases. The CDR3 totals 15 residues. The CDR3 region is CASSLSGMSQETQYF. CDR3 nucleotide sequence: TGTGCCAGCAGTTTATCTGGGATGAGCCAAGAGACCCAGTACTTC.

The CDR3, as DNA: TGTGCCAGCAGTTCCCTGGCGCGGGAGCAGTACTTC. Amino acids: CASSSLAREQYF. The chain employs TRBV28 and TRBJ2-7, with D hard to call. This CDR3 spans 12 amino acids. Germline CDR1 and CDR2: MDHEN and SYDVKM. V was pared by 4 bases and J by 7 bases, with 11 bases between.

The chain has TRBV6-5 and TRBJ2-1; TRBD2 agrees at 11 bases. Germline V gene lookup returns CDR1 MNHEY and CDR2 SVGAGI. This CDR3 contains 14 residues. Trimming removed 7 bases from V and 7 bases from J; junction bases left unmatched: 6. The CDR3 here is CASKRLAGRNEQFF. For the CDR3, the DNA is TGTGCCAGCAAGAGACTAGCGGGAAGGAATGAGCAGTTCTTC.

In its sample, this clonotype was seen a few times. V and J are TRBV12-3 or TRBV12-4 and TRBJ1-1; 9 nucleotides agree with TRBD1. V lost 4 bases and J lost 8; bases outside the gene matches: 20. CDR3 length: 18 amino acids. The CDR3 DNA sequence: TGTGCCAGCAGTTGGGGAAGGGGGACAGGGAGGTTTTCGTTAGAAGCTTTCTTT. Translated: CASSWGRGTGRFSLEAFF.

This clonotype was counted only a few times. This chain connects TRBV27 to TRBJ2-7, with D possibly matching TRBD2 (5 bases). The CDR3 runs to 14 residues. V dropped 0 bases and J dropped 4 bases, with 10 bases sitting between them. Germline V lookup: CDR1 MNHEY, CDR2 SMNVEV (reference sequence). The DNA of the CDR3 is TGTGCCAGCAGTTTATCTGTCGGGGATTACGAGCAGTACTTC. Translation: CASSLSVGDYEQYF.